Described below is a single T cell receptor beta chain sequence and its context. The table lists this clonotype with a few counts. The antigen it binds to is not known. No base qualities exist here, and no much larger clone lies one base off it. The treatment or condition label, as the study defines it: approximately 9-day PBMC culture with coronavirus spike peptide pools or control peptides (ViraFEST assay). To expand antigen-specific T cells with peptide pools and then pick out the expanded clonotypes through TCR sequencing, the study relied on the ViraFEST assay. The positive SARS-CoV-2 PCR tests of the convalescent patients were dated from March to December 2020, before the Alpha, Beta and Delta variants emerged in the United States. Each well held 2 million to 2.5 million PBMCs cultured with roughly 10 ug/ml peptide pools in IMDM containing around 5% human AB serum and 8 to 10 IU/ml IL-2. On days 3 and 7, half of the culture medium was replaced with fresh IL-2-containing medium. Once the cells had been in culture for 10 days, the EasySep CD4+ T cell isolation kit was used to isolate CD4+ T cells by negative selection. Ficoll-Paque Plus gradient centrifugation was used to isolate PBMCs from whole blood, and the isolated PBMCs were then either used fresh or cryopreserved at -140C. Culture conditions were generally each tested in triplicate wells.

This record comes from a study of vaccination and CD4 T cells after COVID-19 (dated by TCRdb to between 2021 and 2024). A note on the overall study: Every convalescent patient had a positive nasal swab PCR test for SARS-CoV-2, with mild disease in under ten patients and severe disease in one. In roughly eleven COVID-19 convalescent patients and a handful of infection-naive healthy vaccine recipients, the spike-specific CD4+ TCR repertoire before mRNA vaccination was compared with the repertoire after mRNA vaccination. Each participant got two doses of either the Pfizer-BioNTech BNT162b2 vaccine (n=8) or the Moderna mRNA-1273 vaccine (n=2). The convalescent cohort comprised six males and four females, including two Hispanic individuals, seven Caucasians, two Asians and one multiracial person. For stimulating the cultures, overlapping spike peptide pools were used, derived from SARS-CoV-2 as well as from the common cold coronaviruses HCoV-NL63, HCoV-OC43 and HCoV-229E. Post-COVID blood samples from convalescent patients were collected a median of around 100 days after diagnosis, with a range of roughly 30 to 161 days. As controls, cultures received a CEFX viral epitope pool (the positive control), an HIV-1 Nef peptide pool (the negative control), or no peptide at all. Post-vaccine blood samples were taken a median of around 77 days after the second vaccine dose, with a range of roughly 13 to 250 days. Study-wide findings and limitations: The study included relatively few convalescent patients and did not analyze early timepoints after natural infection. Of the vaccine-specific clones found in convalescent patients, nearly all (304 of 307) were mono-reactive for SARS-CoV-2 spike instead of being cross-reactive with common cold coronaviruses. The median count of SARS-CoV-2-reactive clonotypes went up from 21 after infection to about 41 after vaccination, although the change was not significant. In convalescent patients, a median approximately 86% of post-vaccine SARS-CoV-2-reactive clones were detected only after vaccination, suggesting vaccine-specific priming.

The receptor library was made with PCR. DNA from cultured CD4+ T cells was subjected to TCR sequencing with the Oncomine TCR Beta short-read assay at the Johns Hopkins FTIC core. The QIAamp micro DNA kit was used to extract genomic DNA from the cultured CD4+ T cells. Oncomine TCR Beta libraries from cultured CD4+ T cells were pooled using unique dual indexes and sequenced on an Illumina iSeq 100. On the authors' methods: Non-productive sequences were filtered out, and CDR3s that did not start with C, did not end with F or W, or were shorter than 7 amino acids were discarded. Antigen-specific clonotypes were identified using the MANAFEST web application through comparison of peptide-stimulated wells with reference and other culture wells. An FDR below 0.05, an odds ratio above 5, and a productive frequency above 0.1% in at least two of three replicate wells were required for clones to be considered positive. Clonotypes that were significantly expanded in both SARS-CoV-2 spike wells and at least one common cold coronavirus spike condition were defined as cross-reactive. Similarity between CDR3 sequences was evaluated in R version 3.6.1 using Levenshtein distances (stringdist) and unrooted phylogenetic trees (ape). TCRdb reprocessing: public reads trimmed at Q25 with fastp, clones called with MiXCR, in-frame beta chains kept. Every CDR3 protein is listed once, alongside the most common genes and DNA of its rows. The V and J calls, along with clone size, are taken from TCRdb and not from the paper's own processing. In this sample the table shows 9,500 to 10,000 distinct CDR3 sequences, around 45% of which occur a single time. The ten largest clones represent less than 15% of the sample.

Spanning cysteine to phenylalanine, the CDR3 consists of 17 amino acids. Only the CDR3 region is kept as DNA, spanning 51 bases read in frame from base 1. The germline V gene specifies MNHNS as CDR1 and SASEGT as CDR2. Unmatched junction bases come to 9, with V trimmed by 6 bases and J by 1 base. The chain links TRBV6-1 with TRBJ1-1; TRBD1 matches 12 bases in the middle. The source material was CD4+ T cells from blood, cultured in vitro. This sequence was found in a human donor who had recovered from COVID-19. The DNA sequence is given as TGTGCCAGCAGACCCGGGACAGGGGGCAGCCCGAACACTGAAGCTTTCTTT. The resulting protein is CASRPGTGGSPNTEAFF.